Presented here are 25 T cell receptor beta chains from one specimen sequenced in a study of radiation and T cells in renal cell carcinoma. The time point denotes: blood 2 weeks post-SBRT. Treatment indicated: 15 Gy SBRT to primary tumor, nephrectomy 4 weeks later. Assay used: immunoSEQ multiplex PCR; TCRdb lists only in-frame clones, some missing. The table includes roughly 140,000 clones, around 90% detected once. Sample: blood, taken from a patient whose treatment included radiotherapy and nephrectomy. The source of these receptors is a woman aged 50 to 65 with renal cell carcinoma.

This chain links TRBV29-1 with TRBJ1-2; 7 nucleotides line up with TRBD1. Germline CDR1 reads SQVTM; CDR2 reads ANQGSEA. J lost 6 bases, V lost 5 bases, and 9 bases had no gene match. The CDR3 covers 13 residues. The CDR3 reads CSVSDRVFHGYTF. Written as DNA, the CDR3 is TGCAGCGTTTCCGACAGGGTTTTTCATGGCTACACCTTC.

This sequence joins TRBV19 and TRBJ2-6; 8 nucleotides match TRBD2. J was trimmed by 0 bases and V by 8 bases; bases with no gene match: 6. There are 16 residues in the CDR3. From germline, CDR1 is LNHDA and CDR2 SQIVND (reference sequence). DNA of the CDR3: TGTGCCAGTCTAGCGGGCCACAACTCTGGGGCCAACGTCCTGACTTTC. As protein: CASLAGHNSGANVLTF.

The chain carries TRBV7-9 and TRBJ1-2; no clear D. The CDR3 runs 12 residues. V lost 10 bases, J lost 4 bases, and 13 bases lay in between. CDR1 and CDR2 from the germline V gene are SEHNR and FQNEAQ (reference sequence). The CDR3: CAIPKGSYGYTF. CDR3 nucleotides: TGTGCCATCCCAAAGGGATCCTATGGCTACACCTTC.

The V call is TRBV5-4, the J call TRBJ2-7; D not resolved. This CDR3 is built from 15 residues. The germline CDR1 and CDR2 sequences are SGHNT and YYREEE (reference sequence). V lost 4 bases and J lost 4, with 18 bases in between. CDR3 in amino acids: CASSIDGMTKYEQYF. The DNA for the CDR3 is TGTGCCAGCAGCATCGACGGAATGACGAAGTACGAGCAGTACTTC. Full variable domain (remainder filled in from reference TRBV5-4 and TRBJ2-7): ETGVTQSPTHLIKTRGQQVTLRCSSQSGHNTVSWYQQALGQGPQFIFQYYREEENGRGNFPPRFSGLQFPNYSSELNVNALELDDSALYLCASSIDGMTKYEQYFGPGTRLTVT.

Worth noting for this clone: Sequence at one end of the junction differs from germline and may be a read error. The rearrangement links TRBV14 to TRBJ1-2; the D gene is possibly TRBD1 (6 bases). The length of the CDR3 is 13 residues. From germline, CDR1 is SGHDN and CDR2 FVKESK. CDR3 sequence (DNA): TGTACCAGCAGCCCGGACAGCCTTGGAAGCTACACCTTC. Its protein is CTSSPDSLGSYTF.

The CDR3, as DNA: TGTGCCAGCAGCCAAGATGGGACAGTCACCGGGGAGCTGTTTTTT. It codes for CASSQDGTVTGELFF. The V and J genes are TRBV4-2 and TRBJ2-2; TRBD1 matches at 7 bases. Trimming removed 0 bases from V and 4 bases from J; junction bases left unmatched: 2. CDR1 is LGHNA, CDR2 YNFKEQ, per germline. The CDR3 loop spans 15 amino acids.

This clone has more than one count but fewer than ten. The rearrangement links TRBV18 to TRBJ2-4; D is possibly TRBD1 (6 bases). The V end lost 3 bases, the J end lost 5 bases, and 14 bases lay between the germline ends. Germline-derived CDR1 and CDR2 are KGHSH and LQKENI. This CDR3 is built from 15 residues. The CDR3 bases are TGTGCCAGCTCACCCCCGACAGGTTACCAAAACATTCAGTACTTC. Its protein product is CASSPPTGYQNIQYF.

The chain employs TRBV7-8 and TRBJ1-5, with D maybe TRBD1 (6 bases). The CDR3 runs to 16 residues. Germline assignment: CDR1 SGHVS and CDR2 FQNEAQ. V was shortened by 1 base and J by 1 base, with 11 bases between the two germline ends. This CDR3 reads CASSLVGGGSNQPQHF. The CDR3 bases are TGTGCCAGCAGCTTAGTGGGGGGCGGAAGCAATCAGCCCCAGCATTTT.

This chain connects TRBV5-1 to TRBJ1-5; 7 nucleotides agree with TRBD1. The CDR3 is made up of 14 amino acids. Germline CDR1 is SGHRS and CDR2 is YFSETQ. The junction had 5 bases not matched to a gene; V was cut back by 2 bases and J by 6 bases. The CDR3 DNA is TGCGCCAGCAGCTTCGGAGGGGGCGGTCAGCCCCAGCATTTT. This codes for CASSFGGGGQPQHF.

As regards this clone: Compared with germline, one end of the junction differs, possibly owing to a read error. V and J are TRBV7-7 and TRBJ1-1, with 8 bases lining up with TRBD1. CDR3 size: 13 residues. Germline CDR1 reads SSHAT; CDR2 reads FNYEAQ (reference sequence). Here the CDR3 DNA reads TGTGCTAGCAGCCCAGGGGGCACCCGTGAAGCTTTCTTT. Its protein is CASSPGGTREAFF.

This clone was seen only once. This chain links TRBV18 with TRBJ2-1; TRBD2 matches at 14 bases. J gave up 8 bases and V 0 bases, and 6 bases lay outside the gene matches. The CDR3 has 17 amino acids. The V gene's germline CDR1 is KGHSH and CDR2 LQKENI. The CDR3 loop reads CASSPPGLAGGGDEQFF. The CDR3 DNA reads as TGTGCCAGCTCACCACCTGGACTAGCGGGGGGAGGCGATGAGCAGTTCTTC.

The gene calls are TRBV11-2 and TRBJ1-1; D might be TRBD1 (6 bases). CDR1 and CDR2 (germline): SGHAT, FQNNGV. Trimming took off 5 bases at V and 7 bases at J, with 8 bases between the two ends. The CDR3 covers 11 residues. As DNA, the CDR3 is TGTGCCAGCAGCCAAGGGGGTGAAGCTTTCTTT. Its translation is CASSQGGEAFF.

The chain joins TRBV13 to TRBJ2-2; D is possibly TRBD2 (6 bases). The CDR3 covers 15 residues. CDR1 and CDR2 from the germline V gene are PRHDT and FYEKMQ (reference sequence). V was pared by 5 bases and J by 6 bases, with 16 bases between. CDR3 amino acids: CASSASGTPSGELFF. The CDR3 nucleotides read TGTGCCAGCAGCGCCTCCGGGACTCCCTCCGGGGAGCTGTTTTTT.

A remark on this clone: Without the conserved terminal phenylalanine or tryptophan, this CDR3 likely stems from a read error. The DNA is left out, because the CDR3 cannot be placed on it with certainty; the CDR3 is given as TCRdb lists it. CDR3 sequence: CATSRLGQGPGKRL. The rearrangement joins TRBV15 to TRBJ1-1; TRBD1 is the table's D call, not checked against the DNA. From germline, CDR1 is LNHNV and CDR2 YYDKDF (reference sequence). The CDR3 has 14 amino acids, counting both end residues.

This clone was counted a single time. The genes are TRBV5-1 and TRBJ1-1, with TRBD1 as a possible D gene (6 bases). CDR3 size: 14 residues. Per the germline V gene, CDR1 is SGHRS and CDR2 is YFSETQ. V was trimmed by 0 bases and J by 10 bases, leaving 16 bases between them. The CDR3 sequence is CASSLVGGAALAFF. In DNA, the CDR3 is TGCGCCAGCAGCTTGGTTGGGGGGGCCGCGTTAGCTTTCTTT.

CDR3 sequence: CASSFTFTGNTIYF. The CDR3 nucleotides are TGTGCCAGCAGTTTTACGTTTACTGGAAACACCATATATTTT. The rearrangement uses TRBV6-5 and TRBJ1-3; D not resolved. The germline V and J ends were trimmed by 4 bases and 2 bases, with 9 bases remaining between them. The CDR3 covers 14 residues. Germline lookup yields CDR1 MNHEY and CDR2 SVGAGI.

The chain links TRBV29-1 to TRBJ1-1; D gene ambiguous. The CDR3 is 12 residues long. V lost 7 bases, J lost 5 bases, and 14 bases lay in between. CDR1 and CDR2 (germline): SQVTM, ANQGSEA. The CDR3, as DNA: TGCAGCGCCGGGGAAGTTTCGACTGAAGCTTTCTTT. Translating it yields CSAGEVSTEAFF.

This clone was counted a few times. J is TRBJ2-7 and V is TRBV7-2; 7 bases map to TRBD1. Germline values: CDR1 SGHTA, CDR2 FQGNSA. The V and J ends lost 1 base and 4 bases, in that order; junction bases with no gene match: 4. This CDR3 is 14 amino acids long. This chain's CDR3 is CASSLGQGDYEQYF. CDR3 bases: TGTGCCAGCAGCTTAGGACAGGGTGATTACGAGCAGTACTTC.

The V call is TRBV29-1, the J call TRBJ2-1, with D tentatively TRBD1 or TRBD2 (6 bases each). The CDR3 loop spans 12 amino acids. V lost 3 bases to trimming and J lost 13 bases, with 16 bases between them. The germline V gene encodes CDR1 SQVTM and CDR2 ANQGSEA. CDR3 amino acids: CSVEAGGPPQFF. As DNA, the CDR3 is TGCAGCGTTGAGGCCGGGGGCCCGCCCCAGTTCTTC.

CDR3 sequence: CASSFLGVENEKLFF. For the CDR3, the DNA is TGCGCCAGCAGCTTCTTGGGGGTCGAGAATGAAAAACTGTTTTTT. V and J are TRBV5-1 and TRBJ1-4, with a weak D call TRBD1 (5 bases). This CDR3 contains 15 residues. Germline V lookup: CDR1 SGHRS, CDR2 YFSETQ. V lost 2 bases and J lost 5, with 13 bases in between.

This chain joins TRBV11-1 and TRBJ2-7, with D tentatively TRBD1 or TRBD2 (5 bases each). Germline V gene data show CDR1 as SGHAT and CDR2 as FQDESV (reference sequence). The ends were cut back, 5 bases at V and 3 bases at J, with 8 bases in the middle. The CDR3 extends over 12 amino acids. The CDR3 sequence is CASSKGRYEQYF. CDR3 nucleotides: TGTGCCAGCAGCAAGGGACGCTACGAGCAGTACTTC.

The CDR3 is CASSIVAGTETQYF. CDR3 nucleotide sequence: TGTGCCAGTAGTATAGTGGCAGGGACAGAGACCCAGTACTTC. The genes are TRBV19 and TRBJ2-5, with D perhaps matching TRBD1 or TRBD2 (5 bases each). The CDR3 sequence is 14 residues long. The germline V gene encodes CDR1 LNHDA and CDR2 SQIVND (reference sequence). V lost 1 base and J lost 4, with 10 bases in between.

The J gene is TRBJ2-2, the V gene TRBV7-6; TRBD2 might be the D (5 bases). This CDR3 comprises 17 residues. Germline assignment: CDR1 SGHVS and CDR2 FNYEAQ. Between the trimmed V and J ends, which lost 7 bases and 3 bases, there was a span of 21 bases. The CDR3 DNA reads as TGTGCCAGCACCCCAAGCTTACCGGGGTTGGACACCGGGGAGCTGTTTTTT. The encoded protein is CASTPSLPGLDTGELFF.

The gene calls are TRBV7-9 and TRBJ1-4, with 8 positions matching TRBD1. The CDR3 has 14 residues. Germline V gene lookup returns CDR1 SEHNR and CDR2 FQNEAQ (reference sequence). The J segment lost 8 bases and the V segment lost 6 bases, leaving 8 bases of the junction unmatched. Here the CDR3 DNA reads TGTGCCAGCAGAGTGGGGACAGGTGGGGAAAAACTGTTTTTT. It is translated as CASRVGTGGEKLFF.

This CDR3 reads CASSPQTSGGYEQFF. CDR3 coding DNA: TGTGCCAGCAGCCCTCAGACTAGCGGGGGCTATGAGCAGTTCTTC. The chain links TRBV11-2 to TRBJ2-1, with 12 bases identical to TRBD2. Trimming removed 5 bases from V and 8 bases from J; junction bases left unmatched: 7. This CDR3 is built from 15 residues. Germline V gives CDR1 SGHAT, CDR2 FQNNGV.